The 24 T cell receptor beta chains below come from one sample, sequenced in a study of blood T cell repertoires in COVID-19. The repertoire was sequenced with immunoSEQ multiplex PCR; TCRdb's copy has only in-frame clones and lacks some. Here the sample spans some 57,000 clones, around 90% being singletons. Sequenced input: peripheral blood. The receptors were gathered from a man in his 70s with acute or convalescent COVID-19.

This chain links TRBV7-9 with TRBJ2-5; TRBD1 matches 7 bases. CDR3 length: 14 residues. The germline CDR1 and CDR2 sequences are SEHNR and FQNEAQ (reference sequence). V lost 6 bases, J lost 1 base, and 5 bases stayed unmatched. The CDR3 loop is CASSLRDSQETQYF. CDR3 sequence (DNA): TGTGCCAGCAGTCTCCGGGACAGCCAAGAGACCCAGTACTTC.

The chain recombines TRBV19 with TRBJ1-4; 7 bases are a match to TRBD1. V was pared by 6 bases and J by 5 bases, with 9 bases of the junction left unmatched. The CDR3 consists of 15 residues. Germline CDR1 LNHDA, CDR2 SQIVND (reference sequence). CDR3 amino acids: CASRPRDSLNEKLFF. The CDR3 bases are TGTGCCAGTAGACCGAGGGACAGCCTAAATGAAAAACTGTTTTTT.

The chain links TRBV5-4 to TRBJ2-7, with 11 positions matching TRBD2. Trimming cost V 3 bases and J 3 bases; bases outside gene matches: 2. Germline V CDR1 and CDR2: SGHNT, YYREEE (reference sequence). The CDR3 has 14 residues. For the CDR3, the DNA is TGTGCCAGCAGCTGGGGACTAGCGGTCTACGAGCAGTACTTC. Residues: CASSWGLAVYEQYF. The full variable domain, its missing parts supplied by reference TRBV5-4 and TRBJ2-7, is ETGVTQSPTHLIKTRGQQVTLRCSSQSGHNTVSWYQQALGQGPQFIFQYYREEENGRGNFPPRFSGLQFPNYSSELNVNALELDDSALYLCASSWGLAVYEQYFGPGTRLTVT.

This clone was seen a handful of times. The V call is TRBV12-5, the J call TRBJ1-2, with 8 bases fitting TRBD1. CDR3 length equals 19 residues. The V gene end was trimmed by 0 bases and the J gene end by 4 bases; junction bases not matched to a gene: 16. Germline V gene sequence: CDR1 LGHNT, CDR2 FRNRAP. The CDR3 is CASGLVWGTGGSTSYGYTF. The DNA for the CDR3 is TGTGCTAGTGGTTTGGTATGGGGGACAGGAGGCTCCACGAGCTATGGCTACACCTTC. Based on the CDR3 plus reference TRBV12-5 and TRBJ1-2, the full variable domain is DARVTQTPRHKVTEMGQEVTMRCQPILGHNTVFWYRQTMMQGLELLAYFRNRAPLDDSGMPKDRFSAEMPDATLATLKIQPSEPRDSAVYFCASGLVWGTGGSTSYGYTFGSGTRLTVV.

The chain is built from TRBV19 and TRBJ2-5, with 11 positions matching TRBD2. The CDR3 loop spans 15 amino acids. The V and J ends lost 5 bases and 2 bases, in that order; junction bases with no gene match: 4. Germline V gene sequence: CDR1 LNHDA, CDR2 SQIVND (reference sequence). CDR3 region: CASSPLAGGQETQYF. The CDR3 region has the DNA TGTGCCAGTAGTCCTTTAGCGGGGGGGCAAGAGACCCAGTACTTC.

The V call is TRBV29-1, the J call TRBJ1-2, with D perhaps TRBD1 (5 bases). This CDR3 has 10 amino acids. CDR1 and CDR2 from the germline V gene are SQVTM and ANQGSEA. V shed 4 bases and J shed 6 bases, with 6 bases lying between them. The CDR3 loop is CSVGGDGYTF. CDR3 DNA: TGCAGCGTTGGGGGGGATGGCTACACCTTC.

This clone has a handful of counts. The rearrangement links TRBV6-5 to TRBJ2-1; 11 positions match TRBD1. J lost 14 bases, V lost 5 bases, and 5 bases had no gene match. This CDR3 has 12 amino acids. Looked up from germline, CDR1 is MNHEY and CDR2 is SVGAGI. Written as DNA, the CDR3 is TGTGCCAGCAGTCCGGGACAGGGGGGAAAGTTCTTC. This codes for CASSPGQGGKFF.

The chain has TRBV18 and TRBJ2-7; D is ambiguous. Germline V gene sequence: CDR1 KGHSH, CDR2 LQKENI. The CDR3 totals 13 residues. The germline V and J ends were trimmed by 4 bases and 0 bases, with 7 bases remaining between them. The CDR3 sequence is CASSLQSSYEQYF. DNA for the CDR3: TGTGCCAGCTCACTACAAAGCTCCTACGAGCAGTACTTC.

J is TRBJ2-7 and V is TRBV2, with 11 bases matching TRBD2. The germline gives CDR1 SNHLY, CDR2 FYNNEI. V lost 6 bases, J lost 5 bases, and 9 bases stayed unmatched. This CDR3 has 15 residues. Written as DNA, the CDR3 is TGTGCCAGCAGGATAATTAGCGGGGGGGCCGACGAGCAGTACTTC. Protein sequence: CASRIISGGADEQYF.

The V call is TRBV7-6, the J call TRBJ1-2, with 8 nucleotides matching TRBD1. The germline V gene has CDR1 SGHVS and CDR2 FNYEAQ. V was pared by 0 bases and J by 8 bases, with 8 bases of the junction left unmatched. CDR3 size: 15 residues. The CDR3 spells CASSLATGEGWGYTF. The CDR3 region has the DNA TGTGCCAGCAGCTTAGCGACAGGGGAAGGTTGGGGCTACACCTTC.

The chain links TRBV14 to TRBJ2-7; 9 bases are shared with TRBD1. Germline assignment: CDR1 SGHDN and CDR2 FVKESK. The CDR3 runs 14 residues. Trimming cost V 6 bases and J 0 bases; bases outside gene matches: 3. CDR3: CASSPGQGSYEQYF. In DNA form, the CDR3 reads TGTGCCAGCAGTCCGGGACAGGGCTCCTACGAGCAGTACTTC.

The gene calls are TRBV2 and TRBJ1-2; TRBD1 might be the D (5 bases). Germline values: CDR1 SNHLY, CDR2 FYNNEI. V was cut by 3 bases and J by 8 bases, with 22 bases left in between. CDR3 length: 16 residues. The CDR3 here is CASSDSRGKGFAGYTF. In DNA, the CDR3 is TGTGCCAGCAGTGACTCCCGGGGGAAGGGTTTTGCCGGCTACACCTTC.

V gene TRBV3-1 (or the pseudogene TRBV3-2) combines with J gene TRBJ1-1, with D uncertain. Germline V CDR1 and CDR2: LGHDT, YNNKEL (reference sequence). Trimming pared 2 bases from V and 6 bases from J, leaving 10 bases between. This CDR3 comprises 13 residues. The CDR3 sequence is CASSQPAGAEAFF. CDR3 DNA sequence: TGTGCCAGCAGCCAACCGGCCGGGGCTGAAGCTTTCTTT.

This sequence joins TRBV11-3 and TRBJ2-3; tentatively, D is TRBD1 (6 bases). V was cut by 5 bases and J by 2 bases, with 17 bases left in between. The CDR3 runs to 16 residues. Germline CDR1 is SGHNT and CDR2 is YENEEA. The CDR3 protein is CASSRGGQLATDTQYF. The DNA of the CDR3 is TGTGCCAGCAGCCGAGGGGGTCAGCTAGCCACAGATACGCAGTATTTT.

The chain employs TRBV5-1 and TRBJ1-2, with 7 bases matching TRBD1. The CDR3 runs 13 residues. V lost 0 bases, J lost 6 bases, and 2 bases stayed unmatched. Germline loops: CDR1 SGHRS, CDR2 YFSETQ. DNA of the CDR3: TGCGCCAGCAGCTTGGGACAGGGAAATGGCTACACCTTC. This codes for CASSLGQGNGYTF.

V gene TRBV19 combines with J gene TRBJ1-1; TRBD1 might be the D (5 bases). Per the germline V gene, CDR1 is LNHDA and CDR2 is SQIVND (reference sequence). The CDR3 has 12 amino acids. Between the trimmed V and J ends, which lost 4 bases and 8 bases, there was a span of 11 bases. In nucleotides, the CDR3 is TGTGCCAGTAGTACCCCGACAGCCGAAGCTTTCTTT. Protein sequence: CASSTPTAEAFF.

The chain combines TRBV7-6 with TRBJ1-1, with a possible D match to TRBD1 (5 bases). With 4 bases removed from V and 0 bases from J, the gap between germline ends came to 12 bases. The V gene's germline CDR1 is SGHVS and CDR2 FNYEAQ. CDR3 length equals 15 residues. The CDR3 spells CASSSTTDMNTEAFF. CDR3 nucleotide sequence: TGTGCCAGCAGCTCGACGACAGATATGAACACTGAAGCTTTCTTT.

The chain joins TRBV27 to TRBJ1-2, with D possibly TRBD1 on 6 matching bases. CDR1 MNHEY and CDR2 SMNVEV come from the germline V gene (reference sequence). CDR3 size: 13 residues. The V and J ends lost 6 bases and 2 bases respectively, with 10 bases between them. Written as DNA, the CDR3 is TGTGCCAGCAGGACCAGGGGAAACTATGGCTACACCTTC. This codes for CASRTRGNYGYTF.

The J gene is TRBJ1-5, the V gene TRBV15; D is undetermined. This CDR3 region has 15 residues. Germline CDR1 LNHNV, CDR2 YYDKDF (reference sequence). Trimming pared 1 base from V and 4 bases from J, leaving 11 bases between. The CDR3, as DNA: TGTGCCACCAGCAGAGCAGGTCGGAATAATCAGCCCCAGCATTTT. Its translation: CATSRAGRNNQPQHF.

The rearrangement joins TRBV14 to TRBJ2-5; D is perhaps TRBD1 (5 bases). CDR3 length equals 15 residues. V gave up 0 bases and J gave up 5 bases, with 13 bases separating them. Germline CDR1 reads SGHDN; CDR2 reads FVKESK. For the CDR3, the DNA is TGTGCCAGCAGCCAAGAAGGACGACAGTTGGAGACCCAGTACTTC. Protein: CASSQEGRQLETQYF. The variable domain in full, with the rest retrieved from reference TRBV14 and TRBJ2-5, is EAGVTQFPSHSVIEKGQTVTLRCDPISGHDNLYWYRRVMGKEIKFLLHFVKESKQDESGMPNNRFLAERTGGTYSTLKVQPAELEDSGVYFCASSQEGRQLETQYFGPGTRLLVL.

The chain combines TRBV5-5 with TRBJ1-1, with no clear D. In germline, CDR1 is SGHKS, CDR2 YYEKEE (reference sequence). The CDR3 length is 14 residues. Trimming removed 2 bases from V and 2 bases from J, with 10 bases in between. The CDR3 loop reads CASSLQMLNTEAFF. The CDR3 DNA follows: TGTGCCAGCAGCTTACAGATGCTTAACACTGAAGCTTTCTTT.

CDR3 DNA: TGTGCCAGTAGTCTGCGGGGACAGGGGGCCTACGAGCAGTACTTC. Translation: CASSLRGQGAYEQYF. The V and J genes are TRBV19 and TRBJ2-7; 11 positions match TRBD1. Germline V CDR1 and CDR2: LNHDA, SQIVND (reference sequence). The CDR3 sequence is 15 residues long. V was pared by 5 bases and J by 2 bases, with 5 bases of the junction left unmatched.

This chain links TRBV28 with TRBJ1-1, with unresolved D. Germline CDR1 and CDR2: MDHEN and SYDVKM. The CDR3 covers 11 residues. V lost 5 bases, J lost 6 bases, and 7 bases lay in between. In nucleotides, the CDR3 is TGTGCCAGCAGTAAGCTTTCTGAAGCTTTCTTT. It translates to CASSKLSEAFF.

This rearrangement joins TRBV6-5 to TRBJ1-2; D uncertain. CDR1 is MNHEY, CDR2 SVGAGI, per germline. The CDR3 is 14 amino acids. Trimming shortened V by 0 bases and J by 2 bases, and 7 bases separated the two germline ends. The CDR3 bases are TGTGCCAGCAGTTACTCACCGGGGAACTATGGCTACACCTTC. Translating gives CASSYSPGNYGYTF.